The entry that follows covers one T cell receptor (beta chain) sequence. Antigen: not known. The entry originates in a study of cytomegalovirus exposure and HLA in healthy donors. Study-level results: No immune exposure information besides CMV serostatus was available. Most TCR sequences proved rare, with some public TCRs found in many donors. In an earlier analysis, productive rearrangement rates for most beta V segments clustered near 87% or 30%. Sequencing depth across donors, presence/absence analyses assumed, was roughly uniform.

The PCR made use of 60 Vbeta and 13 Jbeta primers. Some clones are missing from TCRdb's copy, which holds only in-frame ones; the method was immunoSEQ multiplex PCR. The sample has under 200,000 clones; 80% to 90% are singletons. CDR1 is KGHSH, CDR2 LQKENI, per germline. The CDR3 runs to 14 residues. The V end lost 6 bases, the J end lost 0 bases, and 12 bases lay between the germline ends. The J gene is TRBJ2-7, the V gene TRBV18; D might be TRBD1 (5 bases). Sequencing was done on a sample of PBMCs. This sequence was found in a man aged 18 to 29 in good health and CMV-seronegative. The CDR3 spells CASSLTESSYEQYF. For the CDR3, the DNA is TGTGCCAGCTCTCTGACAGAGAGCTCCTACGAGCAGTACTTC.